The 11 T cell receptor beta chains below were found in one sample sequenced in a study of cytomegalovirus exposure and HLA in healthy donors. With 60 Vbeta and 13 Jbeta primers, the PCR was carried out. Repertoires were generated with immunoSEQ multiplex PCR, while TCRdb's copy carries only in-frame clones and drops some. Here the sample spans about 93,000 clones, about four fifths being singletons. The sample was PBMCs. The source is a man aged 30-40 years in good health and CMV-seronegative.

This clone was picked up one time. The chain links TRBV28 to TRBJ2-1; no definite D call. CDR1 MDHEN and CDR2 SYDVKM come from the germline V gene. V shed 8 bases and J shed 5 bases, with 7 bases lying between them. This CDR3 is 11 amino acids long. The CDR3 loop is CASGGHNEQFF. The CDR3 nucleotides read TGTGCCAGCGGTGGGCACAATGAGCAGTTCTTC.

The chain is built from TRBV6-1 and TRBJ1-2, with D perhaps TRBD1 (5 bases). Trimming pared 2 bases from V and 7 bases from J, leaving 8 bases between. Germline loops: CDR1 MNHNS, CDR2 SASEGT. The CDR3 sequence is 12 residues long. CDR3 bases: TGTGCCAGCAGTGAACGGGGGTTTGGCTACACCTTC. Protein: CASSERGFGYTF.

The V and J genes are TRBV4-2 and TRBJ1-5; D gene unclear. V was cut by 5 bases and J by 2 bases, with 16 bases left in between. Germline V gene sequence: CDR1 LGHNA, CDR2 YNFKEQ. This CDR3 comprises 16 residues. The CDR3 here is CASSKNPGIGNQPQHF. The CDR3 nucleotides read TGTGCCAGCAGCAAGAACCCGGGAATCGGCAATCAGCCCCAGCATTTT.

The chain uses TRBV29-1 and TRBJ2-1; 9 bases are a match to TRBD1. J gave up 9 bases and V 7 bases, and 10 bases lay outside the gene matches. In germline, CDR1 is SQVTM, CDR2 ANQGSEA. This CDR3 spans 13 amino acids. The CDR3 region has the DNA TGCAGCGCCCAGGGACAGGGAGGCGGTGAGCAGTTCTTC. It yields the protein CSAQGQGGGEQFF.

V usage is TRBV20-1 and J usage is TRBJ1-1; D ambiguous. The V gene's germline CDR1 is DFQATT and CDR2 SNEGSKA (reference sequence). This CDR3 comprises 11 residues. The V and J ends lost 7 bases and 1 base respectively, with 7 bases between them. CDR3 loop: CSVGRNTEAFF. CDR3 sequence (DNA): TGCAGTGTTGGGAGGAACACTGAAGCTTTCTTT.

V gene TRBV28 combines with J gene TRBJ2-7; TRBD1 matches at 9 bases. J gave up 12 bases and V 6 bases, and 9 bases lay outside the gene matches. CDR1 is MDHEN, CDR2 SYDVKM, per germline. CDR3 length: 12 residues. This CDR3 is CASSPTGGARYF. The CDR3 DNA follows: TGTGCCAGCAGCCCGACAGGGGGAGCACGGTACTTC.

The rearrangement joins TRBV5-4 to TRBJ2-7, with 8 bases fitting TRBD2. This CDR3 comprises 13 residues. J was trimmed by 2 bases and V by 3 bases; bases with no gene match: 1. Germline V gives CDR1 SGHNT, CDR2 YYREEE (reference sequence). CDR3 in DNA: TGTGCCAGCAGCTCGGGACTAGCCTACGAGCAGTACTTC. This translates into CASSSGLAYEQYF.

The chain combines TRBV25-1 with TRBJ1-6; D possibly corresponds to TRBD1 (6 bases). Germline V gene lookup returns CDR1 MGHDK and CDR2 SYGVNS. The CDR3 totals 12 residues. The V end was cut by 7 bases, the J end by 10 bases, with 11 bases between. In DNA, the CDR3 is TGTGCCAGCAAGGGGGAATGGTCACCCCTCCACTTT. Its translation: CASKGEWSPLHF.

This sequence joins TRBV27 and TRBJ2-5, with 9 bases fitting TRBD2. Looked up from germline, CDR1 is MNHEY and CDR2 is SMNVEV (reference sequence). V trimming: 2 bases; J trimming: 5 bases; junction bases outside the gene matches: 9. The CDR3 consists of 16 residues. CDR3 nucleotides: TGTGCCAGCAGTTTAACCGGGACTAGCTTCCGGGAGACCCAGTACTTC. Protein product: CASSLTGTSFRETQYF.

The chain joins TRBV27 to TRBJ1-2, with D maybe TRBD1 (6 bases). Deletions cut 5 bases from V and 5 bases from J, with 12 bases between. CDR1 and CDR2 from the germline V gene are MNHEY and SMNVEV (reference sequence). The CDR3 runs to 13 residues. CDR3 in amino acids: CASSSRTAYGYTF. The CDR3 DNA follows: TGTGCCAGCAGTAGTAGGACAGCTTATGGCTACACCTTC.

The chain uses TRBV4-2 and TRBJ2-4; 8 bases are a match to TRBD2. This CDR3 is built from 18 residues. CDR1 LGHNA and CDR2 YNFKEQ come from the germline V gene. The junction had 7 bases not matched to a gene; V was cut back by 0 bases and J by 0 bases. CDR3 in amino acids: CASSQDVGGAAAKNIQYF. Written as DNA, the CDR3 is TGTGCCAGCAGCCAAGATGTCGGGGGGGCAGCAGCCAAAAACATTCAGTACTTC.